These 13 T cell receptor beta chains were sequenced from one sample in a study of identical twins. TCRdb reprocessed the 5' RACE reads with MiXCR, giving one entry per CDR3 protein. The repertoire consists of 1,800,000 or so distinct CDR3 sequences, with around 29% occurring once and the leading ten covering roughly 0.3%. Sequencing input: cord blood. These receptors were obtained from a newborn girl in good health.

A few counts support this clonotype. This rearrangement joins TRBV6-6 to TRBJ2-3, with D possibly matching TRBD1 (6 bases). The CDR3 sequence is 15 residues long. V lost 2 bases and J lost 2, with 11 bases in between. Germline V CDR1 and CDR2: MNHNY, SVGAGI (reference sequence). The CDR3 region is CASSYGRGHTDTQYF. CDR3 bases: TGTGCCAGCAGTTACGGACGGGGACACACAGATACGCAGTATTTT.

This clonotype appeared a few times. This sequence joins TRBV4-2 and TRBJ2-1; TRBD2 aligns across 11 bases. The ends lost 0 bases at V and 6 bases at J; junction bases unmatched: 4. This CDR3 has 16 amino acids. Germline V gene sequence: CDR1 LGHNA, CDR2 YNFKEQ. The CDR3 region has the DNA TGTGCCAGCAGCCAAGACCTAGCGGGGGGTTTCAATGAGCAGTTCTTC. Its translation: CASSQDLAGGFNEQFF.

Only a few counts were recorded for this clonotype. This rearrangement joins TRBV24-1 to TRBJ2-1; 8 bases align to TRBD1. Germline V gene sequence: CDR1 KGHDR, CDR2 SFDVKD. Trimming removed 3 bases from V and 5 bases from J; junction bases left unmatched: 2. CDR3 length: 14 amino acids. As DNA, the CDR3 is TGTGCCACCAGTGATGGGACAGGCCACAATGAGCAGTTCTTC. It encodes CATSDGTGHNEQFF.

This CDR3 is CSVGGQFF. CDR3 DNA: TGCAGCGTGGGTGGGCAGTTCTTC. The rearrangement joins TRBV29-1 to TRBJ2-1; D gene uncertain. There are 8 residues in the CDR3. Trimming took 6 bases from V and 12 from J, leaving 6 bases between them. From germline, CDR1 is SQVTM and CDR2 ANQGSEA.

The chain carries TRBV3-1 and TRBJ2-2; D gene ambiguous. Germline CDR1 and CDR2: LGHDT and YNNKEL (reference sequence). This CDR3 is built from 13 residues. V was trimmed by 1 base and J by 9 bases, leaving 9 bases between them. In DNA, the CDR3 is TGTGCCAGCAGCCAAGCCGCCCGTAGGGAGCTGTTTTTT. Encoded protein: CASSQAARRELFF.

This clonotype showed up just a few times. The chain combines TRBV20-1 with TRBJ1-6; maybe TRBD1 (5 bases). The germline CDR1 and CDR2 sequences are DFQATT and SNEGSKA (reference sequence). This CDR3 is 13 amino acids long. V lost 6 bases to trimming and J lost 9 bases, with 15 bases between them. The CDR3 nucleotides read TGCAGTGCCATCCCAGGGACGGGTTCACCCCTCCACTTT. Its translation is CSAIPGTGSPLHF.

A few counts support this clonotype. CDR3 region: CASSQDESTMDTQYF. Written as DNA, the CDR3 is TGTGCCAGCAGCCAAGACGAATCTACTATGGATACGCAGTATTTT. The chain uses TRBV3-1 and TRBJ2-3; no clear D. Trimming pared 0 bases from V and 6 bases from J, leaving 13 bases between. In germline, CDR1 is LGHDT, CDR2 YNNKEL (reference sequence). CDR3 length equals 15 residues.

CDR3 protein: CASSFPTRLNEQYF. The DNA for the CDR3 is TGTGCCAGCAGTTTCCCGACTAGGCTCAATGAGCAGTACTTC. V gene TRBV12-3 or TRBV12-4 combines with J gene TRBJ2-5; tentatively, D is TRBD2 (6 bases). Trimming shortened V by 3 bases and J by 11 bases, and 19 bases separated the two germline ends. There are 14 residues in the CDR3.

This chain joins TRBV6-1 and TRBJ1-5, with D uncertain. In germline, CDR1 is MNHNS, CDR2 SASEGT. Trimming cost V 2 bases and J 4 bases, with 9 bases left between them. This CDR3 comprises 14 residues. CDR3 nucleotides: TGTGCCAGCAGTGAAAGGGCAGATAATCAGCCCCAGCATTTT. Protein product: CASSERADNQPQHF.

The genes are TRBV27 and TRBJ2-2; the D gene is possibly TRBD1 (5 bases). CDR1 is MNHEY and CDR2 is SMNVEV in the germline V gene (reference sequence). This CDR3 is built from 14 residues. V shed 0 bases and J shed 5 bases, with 7 bases lying between them. The CDR3 DNA is TGTGCCAGCAGTTTATCGTACAGGACCGGGGAGCTGTTTTTT. Amino acids: CASSLSYRTGELFF.

This rearrangement joins TRBV2 to TRBJ1-2, with a possible D match to TRBD1 (5 bases). From germline, CDR1 is SNHLY and CDR2 FYNNEI. The CDR3 sequence is 16 residues long. The V end lost 3 bases, the J end lost 4 bases, and 18 bases lay between the germline ends. This chain's CDR3 is CASSDLLGVLGYGYTF. In DNA, the CDR3 is TGTGCCAGCAGTGACCTACTGGGGGTGTTGGGCTATGGCTACACCTTC.

This clonotype was seen a few times. This rearrangement joins TRBV20-1 to TRBJ2-5; D is perhaps TRBD2 (6 bases). The V end was cut by 0 bases, the J end by 5 bases, with 13 bases between. The CDR3 spans 14 residues. Germline CDR1 DFQATT, CDR2 SNEGSKA (reference sequence). The CDR3 sequence: CSARDRTSSETQYF. The CDR3 nucleotides read TGCAGTGCTAGAGATCGTACTAGCAGTGAGACCCAGTACTTC.

The sample holds a few counts of this clonotype. The V and J genes are TRBV5-6 and TRBJ2-1; a weak D match, TRBD2 (6 bases). The V end lost 0 bases, the J end lost 5 bases, and 18 bases lay between the germline ends. Germline assignment: CDR1 SGHDT and CDR2 YYEEEE. This CDR3 spans 17 amino acids. The CDR3 sequence: CASSLGFGRGNHNEQFF. The CDR3 nucleotides read TGTGCCAGCAGCTTGGGGTTTGGTCGGGGGAACCACAATGAGCAGTTCTTC. Combining the CDR3 with reference TRBV5-6 and TRBJ2-1 gives the whole variable domain DAGVTQSPTHLIKTRGQQVTLRCSPKSGHDTVSWYQQALGQGPQFIFQYYEEEERQRGNFPDRFSGHQFPNYSSELNVNALLLGDSALYLCASSLGFGRGNHNEQFFGPGTRLTVL.